The sequence of this TCR beta chain was determined in a study of blood T cell repertoires in COVID-19. Study-wide background: Sources were T cells, B-cell-depleted T cells, or PBMCs; the material itself was cDNA or gDNA.

Sequencing was performed with immunoSEQ multiplex PCR; in TCRdb, only in-frame clones are kept and a portion is missing. Found here are some 160,000 clones, approximately 90% of them singletons; the top ten hold 6.6%. V dropped 4 bases and J dropped 4; count of bases not matched to a gene: 7. Germline CDR1 SGHAT, CDR2 FQNNGV. The CDR3 covers 16 residues. The sequenced sample consisted of PBMCs or T cells enriched from blood (not recorded which). This sequence originates from a woman aged 45-65 years who had recovered from COVID-19. The chain is built from TRBV11-2 and TRBJ1-4; 9 bases map to TRBD1. This CDR3 is CASSYNGQGINEKLFF. The CDR3, as DNA: TGTGCCAGCAGCTACAATGGACAGGGGATTAATGAAAAACTGTTTTTT.